This TCR beta chain was identified in a study of T cells expressing NK-cell markers. The study's findings and limits: HCMV specificity of the expanded NKG2C+ T cell clones was not established.

TCRdb reanalyzed the 5' RACE reads, giving one entry per CDR3 protein sequence and no DNA. The record lists around 280,000 distinct CDR3 sequences, of which the ten most abundant hold 0.39%. Points on this clonotype: The antigen remains unidentified.

This TCR was sampled from a man aged 18 to 30 in good health. The sample was blood T cells: a sorted CD56 or NKG2C T cell subset, CD4+ or CD8+ T cells, or bulk PBMC T cells (not recorded which).

CDR3 sequence reads: CASSTSPGYNEQFF. J is TRBJ2-1 and V is TRBV12-3 or TRBV12-4. The CDR3 consists of 14 residues.